The 32 T cell receptor beta chains below come from one sample, sequenced in a study of T cell changes during pregnancy in multiple sclerosis. Clones were read by immunoSEQ multiplex PCR, and TCRdb kept only the in-frame ones, dropping some. The sample records 30,000 or so clones, around nine tenths being singletons. Sequencing was performed on CD8+ T cells from peripheral blood mononuclear cells, taken before pregnancy. The receptors stem from a female donor with multiple sclerosis, enrolled in a pregnancy study.

The chain recombines TRBV4-3 with TRBJ2-7; TRBD2 aligns across 11 bases. Germline lookup yields CDR1 LGHNA and CDR2 YSLEER. The CDR3 has 15 amino acids. V shed 4 bases, J shed 2 bases, and the junction held 4 bases outside the gene matches. The CDR3 region is CASSPGLAGPYEQYF. The CDR3 DNA is TGCGCCAGCAGCCCTGGACTAGCGGGCCCCTACGAGCAGTACTTC.

The rearrangement joins TRBV27 to TRBJ2-7; 7 positions agree with TRBD1. V gave up 3 bases and J gave up 2 bases; unmatched junction bases: 4. In germline, CDR1 is MNHEY, CDR2 SMNVEV (reference sequence). This CDR3 region has 14 residues. The CDR3 DNA reads as TGTGCCAGCAGTTTTTCGCAGGGGGCCTACGAGCAGTACTTC. Residues: CASSFSQGAYEQYF.

V usage is TRBV7-9 and J usage is TRBJ2-6; D not certain. V lost 2 bases and J lost 0, with 5 bases in between. The CDR3 contains 15 residues. Germline V gene sequence: CDR1 SEHNR, CDR2 FQNEAQ (reference sequence). In DNA, the CDR3 is TGTGCCAGCAGCTTATTCGGCTCTGGGGCCAACGTCCTGACTTTC. Translation: CASSLFGSGANVLTF.

This clone occurred a few times. The chain links TRBV29-1 to TRBJ2-3, with TRBD1 matching 10 bases. Germline CDR1 SQVTM, CDR2 ANQGSEA. This CDR3 spans 15 amino acids. The ends lost 7 bases at V and 6 bases at J; junction bases unmatched: 13. CDR3 coding DNA: TGCAGCGGGGACAGGGGAAAGGCTGGCTCGGATACGCAGTATTTT. Encoded protein: CSGDRGKAGSDTQYF.

CDR3 bases: TGTGCCAGCAGTTCCGACAGGGCGACTAATGAAAAACTGTTTTTT. It codes for CASSSDRATNEKLFF. The chain joins TRBV7-9 to TRBJ1-4; 7 bases agree with TRBD1. Trimming at V came to 6 bases and at J to 2 bases, leaving 6 bases not matched to a gene. The CDR3 is 15 amino acids. CDR1 and CDR2 from the germline V gene are SEHNR and FQNEAQ (reference sequence).

This sequence joins TRBV11-2 and TRBJ2-2; D is ambiguous. The length of the CDR3 is 17 residues. Trimming cost V 2 bases and J 0 bases, with 13 bases left between them. Germline V CDR1 and CDR2: SGHAT, FQNNGV. CDR3 in DNA: TGTGCCAGCAGCTTATCCGTGGTTCTAGCGAACACCGGGGAGCTGTTTTTT. This gives the protein CASSLSVVLANTGELFF.

V is TRBV12-1 and J is TRBJ1-1; the table's TRBD1 call for D was not verified on the DNA. TRBV12-1 is recorded as a pseudogene. This CDR3 region has 14 residues. The DNA of the CDR3 is TGTGCCAGCAGCGCCGACAGGGTGAACACTGAAGCTTTCTTT. Amino acid sequence: CASSADRVNTEAFF.

This clone occurred once. The chain combines TRBV7-9 with TRBJ1-2; D possibly corresponds to TRBD1 (6 bases). The germline gives CDR1 SEHNR, CDR2 FQNEAQ (reference sequence). The V and J ends lost 0 bases and 3 bases respectively, with 14 bases between them. The CDR3 extends over 16 amino acids. CDR3 residues: CASSLAGAGVYYGYTF. CDR3 DNA: TGTGCCAGCAGCTTAGCTGGGGCAGGGGTCTACTATGGCTACACCTTC.

This clone was detected once. The chain is built from TRBV5-1 and TRBJ2-1, with 9 bases fitting TRBD2. The V gene's germline CDR1 is SGHRS and CDR2 YFSETQ. The length of the CDR3 is 17 residues. Losses at the gene ends were 7 bases for V and 6 bases for J; bases not matched to a gene: 17. The CDR3 DNA follows: TGCGCCAGCTCTCTCCCCTGGCGGGAGGGCCGTGGCAATGAGCAGTTCTTC. Its translation is CASSLPWREGRGNEQFF.

The chain couples TRBV30 to TRBJ2-2; D may be TRBD2 (6 bases). This CDR3 is 17 amino acids long. Between the trimmed V and J ends, which lost 0 bases and 2 bases, there was a span of 16 bases. The germline V gene has CDR1 GTSNPN and CDR2 SVGIG (reference sequence). CDR3 nucleotides: TGTGCCTGGAGTGTCGTACTTGTGGGGACTAACACCGGGGAGCTGTTTTTT. Its translation: CAWSVVLVGTNTGELFF.

The chain is built from TRBV7-9 and TRBJ2-7; weak D call: TRBD1 (6 bases). The germline gives CDR1 SEHNR, CDR2 FQNEAQ (reference sequence). Deletions cut 6 bases from V and 0 bases from J, with 9 bases between. This CDR3 is built from 13 residues. As DNA, the CDR3 is TGTGCCAGCAGTCCGACAGGCTCCTACGAGCAGTACTTC. Residues: CASSPTGSYEQYF.

The rearrangement joins TRBV7-9 to TRBJ2-7, with 7 bases lining up with TRBD2. The germline V gene encodes CDR1 SEHNR and CDR2 FQNEAQ (reference sequence). The ends lost 4 bases at V and 4 bases at J; junction bases unmatched: 7. This CDR3 comprises 14 residues. CDR3 DNA: TGTGCCAGCAGCTCGACTAGCTCGTTGTACGAGCAGTACTTC. Amino acid sequence: CASSSTSSLYEQYF.

The rearrangement joins TRBV29-1 to TRBJ1-1; tentatively, D is TRBD1 (6 bases). CDR3 size: 10 residues. Germline V gives CDR1 SQVTM, CDR2 ANQGSEA. Trimming took off 4 bases at V and 6 bases at J, with 6 bases between the two ends. CDR3 in DNA: TGCAGCGTTGGGACAGCTGAAGCTTTCTTT. It encodes CSVGTAEAFF.

The rearrangement joins TRBV19 to TRBJ1-2; unclear D gene. Germline V gives CDR1 LNHDA, CDR2 SQIVND (reference sequence). The ends were cut back, 0 bases at V and 0 bases at J, with 11 bases in the middle. This CDR3 is built from 16 residues. The CDR3 here is CASSIEIQVTNYGYTF. As DNA, the CDR3 is TGTGCCAGTAGTATAGAAATCCAGGTGACTAACTATGGCTACACCTTC.

This chain joins TRBV4-3 and TRBJ1-3; no firm D call. V lost 0 bases, J lost 7 bases, and 13 bases lay in between. The CDR3 runs to 15 residues. Looked up from germline, CDR1 is LGHNA and CDR2 is YSLEER. The DNA for the CDR3 is TGCGCCAGCAGCCAAGAATGGAGGGAAGGGAACACCATATATTTT. Amino acid sequence: CASSQEWREGNTIYF.

The chain employs TRBV13 and TRBJ2-7, with 7 nucleotides matching TRBD2. After removal of 1 base from V and 7 bases from J, the junction contained 13 bases not matched to a gene. The CDR3 is made up of 16 amino acids. The germline CDR1 and CDR2 sequences are PRHDT and FYEKMQ (reference sequence). The CDR3 region is CASSLVPAGPSGEQYF. The CDR3 DNA reads TGTGCCAGCAGCTTAGTCCCAGCGGGACCCTCAGGAGAGCAGTACTTC.

This chain links TRBV28 with TRBJ1-1; 7 bases map to TRBD1. Trimming cost V 6 bases and J 0 bases; bases outside gene matches: 10. The CDR3 length is 16 residues. CDR1 is MDHEN and CDR2 is SYDVKM in the germline V gene. The CDR3 loop is CASSVTGRWVNTEAFF. The CDR3 DNA sequence: TGTGCCAGCAGCGTGACAGGGCGATGGGTGAACACTGAAGCTTTCTTT.

The chain employs TRBV4-3 and TRBJ2-1; 7 positions agree with TRBD2. This CDR3 is 16 amino acids long. From germline, CDR1 is LGHNA and CDR2 YSLEER. Trimming removed 1 base from V and 3 bases from J; junction bases left unmatched: 6. CDR3 residues: CASSQGGGGDYNEQFF. CDR3 coding DNA: TGCGCCAGCAGCCAAGGGGGGGGAGGCGACTACAATGAGCAGTTCTTC.

This chain joins TRBV5-4 and TRBJ2-7, with 7 positions matching TRBD1. Germline CDR1 is SGHNT and CDR2 is YYREEE (reference sequence). Losses at the gene ends were 4 bases for V and 1 base for J; bases not matched to a gene: 5. The CDR3 is 14 residues long. Here the CDR3 reads CASSTYRGSYEQYF. Written as DNA, the CDR3 is TGTGCCAGCAGCACGTACAGGGGTTCCTACGAGCAGTACTTC.

This clone was observed a handful of times. V usage is TRBV9 and J usage is TRBJ2-5, with 8 bases identical to TRBD2. V shed 0 bases, J shed 5 bases, and the junction held 9 bases outside the gene matches. The CDR3 contains 16 residues. Germline CDR1 and CDR2: SGDLS and YYNGEE. In nucleotides, the CDR3 is TGTGCCAGCAGCGTAGCGAGCGGGAGCGTCGGCGAGACCCAGTACTTC. Residues: CASSVASGSVGETQYF.

This clone was detected only once. CDR3 region: CASSIIRTSGSTDTQYF. The CDR3 DNA reads as TGTGCCAGTAGCATTATCCGGACTAGCGGGAGCACAGATACGCAGTATTTT. J is TRBJ2-3 and V is TRBV19; 11 bases map to TRBD2. The CDR3 has 17 amino acids. CDR1 and CDR2 (germline): LNHDA, SQIVND (reference sequence). Losses at the gene ends were 6 bases for V and 0 bases for J; bases not matched to a gene: 8. Together with reference TRBV19 and TRBJ2-3, the CDR3 gives the full variable domain: DGGITQSPKYLFRKEGQNVTLSCEQNLNHDAMYWYRQDPGQGLRLIYYSQIVNDFQKGDIAEGYSVSREKKESFPLTVTSAQKNPTAFYLCASSIIRTSGSTDTQYFGPGTRLTVL.

The V call is TRBV13, the J call TRBJ2-4; tentatively, D is TRBD1 (6 bases). CDR3 length: 16 amino acids. Germline-derived CDR1 and CDR2 are PRHDT and FYEKMQ (reference sequence). V was shortened by 4 bases and J by 3 bases, with 16 bases between the two germline ends. The CDR3 DNA reads as TGTGCCAGCAGCTATTCAGGGGCCCTAGACAAAAACATTCAGTACTTC. It codes for CASSYSGALDKNIQYF.

The CDR3 DNA reads as TGTGCCAGTAGTATGCGTTCCCCCGACAGGGTCGGTGGCTACACCTTC. This translates into CASSMRSPDRVGGYTF. The rearrangement links TRBV19 to TRBJ1-2; 7 nucleotides agree with TRBD1. CDR1 LNHDA and CDR2 SQIVND come from the germline V gene (reference sequence). The CDR3 length is 16 residues. V shed 3 bases, J shed 7 bases, and the junction held 14 bases outside the gene matches.

This chain uses TRBV28 with TRBJ2-5; 7 bases map to TRBD1. CDR1 is MDHEN, CDR2 SYDVKM, per germline. V was pared by 3 bases and J by 3 bases, with 4 bases of the junction left unmatched. This CDR3 has 14 residues. CDR3 coding DNA: TGTGCCAGCAGTTTTTTGGGACAGAAAGAGACCCAGTACTTC. It yields the protein CASSFLGQKETQYF.

This clone was detected only once. This rearrangement joins TRBV4-1 to TRBJ2-7; 11 positions agree with TRBD2. Germline lookup yields CDR1 MGHRA and CDR2 YSYEKL. The CDR3 runs to 19 residues. J lost 6 bases, V lost 0 bases, and 16 bases had no gene match. This CDR3 reads CASSQERIEGTSGDFEQYF. CDR3 DNA: TGCGCCAGCAGCCAAGAAAGGATAGAAGGGACTAGCGGTGACTTCGAGCAGTACTTC.

In its sample, this clone was seen once. CDR3 region: CASSWGTSGTYNEQFF. CDR3 nucleotide sequence: TGTGCCAGCAGTTGGGGGACTAGCGGGACTTACAATGAGCAGTTCTTC. The gene calls are TRBV27 and TRBJ2-1; TRBD2 aligns across 13 bases. The germline gives CDR1 MNHEY, CDR2 SMNVEV (reference sequence). The junction had 4 bases not matched to a gene; V was cut back by 4 bases and J by 4 bases. This CDR3 region has 16 residues.

The chain couples TRBV7-9 to TRBJ2-6; maybe TRBD1 (6 bases). The germline V gene encodes CDR1 SEHNR and CDR2 FQNEAQ (reference sequence). The CDR3 loop spans 16 amino acids. V was pared by 1 base and J by 4 bases, with 11 bases between. For the CDR3, the DNA is TGTGCCAGCAGCTTAGTACAGGGTACAGGGGCCAACGTCCTGACTTTC. This gives the protein CASSLVQGTGANVLTF.

The rearrangement links TRBV28 to TRBJ2-7, with D possibly being TRBD1 (5 bases). The CDR3 consists of 13 residues. Between the trimmed V and J ends, which lost 2 bases and 7 bases, there was a span of 12 bases. From germline, CDR1 is MDHEN and CDR2 SYDVKM. CDR3 loop: CASSLHLRVEQYF. In DNA form, the CDR3 reads TGTGCCAGCAGTTTACACCTCAGGGTAGAGCAGTACTTC. The whole variable domain, filled in from reference TRBV28 and TRBJ2-7, reads DVKVTQSSRYLVKRTGEKVFLECVQDMDHENMFWYRQDPGLGLRLIYFSYDVKMKEKGDIPEGYSVSREKKERFSLILESASTNQTSMYLCASSLHLRVEQYFGPGTRLTVT.

This clone turned up a few times. The chain recombines TRBV30 with TRBJ1-1; the D is unclear. The germline gives CDR1 GTSNPN, CDR2 SVGIG (reference sequence). With 4 bases removed from V and 6 bases from J, the gap between germline ends came to 9 bases. There are 11 residues in the CDR3. The CDR3 spells CAWTLNSEAFF. CDR3 in DNA: TGTGCCTGGACACTGAATTCTGAAGCTTTCTTT.

The rearrangement links TRBV29-1 to TRBJ1-2; TRBD1 might be the D (6 bases). The CDR3 runs 13 residues. V gave up 7 bases and J gave up 2 bases, with 14 bases separating them. CDR1 SQVTM and CDR2 ANQGSEA come from the germline V gene. CDR3 in amino acids: CSARQESNYGYTF. The CDR3 DNA reads as TGCAGCGCCCGACAGGAGAGCAACTATGGCTACACCTTC. The full variable domain, rest sourced from reference TRBV29-1 and TRBJ1-2, is SAVISQKPSRDICQRGTSLTIQCQVDSQVTMMFWYRQQPGQSLTLIATANQGSEATYESGFVIDKFPISRPNLTFSTLTVSNMSPEDSSIYLCSARQESNYGYTFGSGTRLTVV.

By sample fraction, this clone is medium-sized. This rearrangement joins TRBV6-5 to TRBJ2-7; 9 bases are a match to TRBD1. The germline V gene has CDR1 MNHEY and CDR2 SVGAGI. The CDR3 consists of 16 residues. With V trimmed by 0 bases and J by 6 bases, 9 bases remained unmatched. The CDR3 DNA sequence: TGTGCCAGCAGTTACTCGGTTGGGACAGGGAGCAGCGAGCAGTACTTC. Translating it yields CASSYSVGTGSSEQYF.

This chain connects TRBV7-9 to TRBJ2-1, with 7 nucleotides matching TRBD1. J lost 8 bases, V lost 5 bases, and 3 bases had no gene match. The CDR3 sequence is 12 residues long. Germline V lookup: CDR1 SEHNR, CDR2 FQNEAQ (reference sequence). The CDR3 region is CASSIDRDEQFF. CDR3 sequence (DNA): TGTGCCAGCAGCATCGACAGGGATGAGCAGTTCTTC.